One and the same sample provided the 4 T cell receptor beta chains below, sequenced in a study of cytomegalovirus exposure and HLA in healthy donors. PCR was performed using 60 Vbeta and 13 Jbeta primers. Sequencing was performed with immunoSEQ multiplex PCR; in TCRdb, only in-frame clones are kept and a portion is missing. The table lists under 200,000 clones, over 60% of them singletons. Sequenced input: PBMCs. These receptors all come from a woman in her twenties or thirties in good health and CMV-seronegative.

This chain uses TRBV18 with TRBJ1-5; 9 bases agree with TRBD1. Germline-derived CDR1 and CDR2 are KGHSH and LQKENI. The CDR3 is 14 residues long. J gave up 4 bases and V 3 bases, and 1 base lay outside the gene matches. The CDR3 region is CASSPDRGNQPQHF. CDR3 nucleotide sequence: TGTGCCAGCTCACCGGACAGGGGTAATCAGCCCCAGCATTTT. Variable domain in full (rest from reference TRBV18 and TRBJ1-5): NAGVMQNPRHLVRRRGQEARLRCSPMKGHSHVYWYRQLPEEGLKFMVYLQKENIIDESGMPKERFSAEFPKEGPSILRIQQVVRGDSAAYFCASSPDRGNQPQHFGDGTRLSIL.

This CDR3 reads CASSSGLSSQNEQFF. The DNA of the CDR3 is TGTGCCAGCAGCTCGGGACTCTCCTCGCAGAATGAGCAGTTCTTC. The chain carries TRBV7-7 and TRBJ2-1; D might be TRBD2 (6 bases). This CDR3 has 15 amino acids. Per the germline V gene, CDR1 is SSHAT and CDR2 is FNYEAQ (reference sequence). Trimming shortened V by 4 bases and J by 7 bases, and 17 bases separated the two germline ends.

The chain employs TRBV15 and TRBJ2-1, with 7 bases fitting TRBD1. CDR3 length equals 14 residues. Unmatched junction bases numbered 13, after V lost 8 bases and J lost 9 bases. Germline values: CDR1 LNHNV, CDR2 YYDKDF (reference sequence). This CDR3 is CATRRDSLRSEQFF. The CDR3 nucleotides are TGTGCCACCCGCCGGGACAGCTTACGAAGTGAGCAGTTCTTC.

This chain's CDR3 is CAIRGRTENTEAFF. For the CDR3, the DNA is TGTGCCATCAGGGGGCGGACAGAGAACACTGAAGCTTTCTTT. V gene TRBV10-3 combines with J gene TRBJ1-1, with D tentatively TRBD1 (6 bases). CDR3 length: 14 amino acids. Germline lookup yields CDR1 ENHRY and CDR2 SYGVKD. Between the trimmed V and J ends, which lost 6 bases and 1 base, there was a span of 12 bases.